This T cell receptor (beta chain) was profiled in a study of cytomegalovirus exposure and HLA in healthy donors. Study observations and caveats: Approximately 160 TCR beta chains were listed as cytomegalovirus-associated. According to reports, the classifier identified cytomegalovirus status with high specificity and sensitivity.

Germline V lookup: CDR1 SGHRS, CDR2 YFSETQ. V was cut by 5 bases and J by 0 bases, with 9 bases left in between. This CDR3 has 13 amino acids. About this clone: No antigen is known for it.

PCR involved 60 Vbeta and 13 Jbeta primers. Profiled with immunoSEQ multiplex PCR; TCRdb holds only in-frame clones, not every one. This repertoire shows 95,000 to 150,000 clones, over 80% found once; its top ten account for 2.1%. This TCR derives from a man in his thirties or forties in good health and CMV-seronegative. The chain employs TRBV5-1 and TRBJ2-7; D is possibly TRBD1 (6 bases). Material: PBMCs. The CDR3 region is CASRQGSSYEQYF. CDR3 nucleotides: TGCGCCAGCAGACAGGGAAGCTCCTACGAGCAGTACTTC.